The 27 T cell receptor beta chains presented below share a single source sample, sequenced in a study of early T cells in non-severe SARS-CoV-2 infection. TCRdb reanalysed the 5' RACE reads using MiXCR and keeps one entry per CDR3 protein. The profile covers almost 65,000 distinct CDR3 sequences, with around 4.9% appearing a single time and 4.9% taken by the ten largest. Sequenced sample: whole blood. The source of these receptors is an adult who was a healthcare worker with PCR-confirmed SARS-CoV-2 infection or an uninfected control (not recorded which).

At least ten counts were recorded for this clonotype. V and J are TRBV19 and TRBJ2-6; D possibly corresponds to TRBD1 (6 bases). This CDR3 has 14 residues. The germline V gene encodes CDR1 LNHDA and CDR2 SQIVND (reference sequence). V was pared by 9 bases and J by 2 bases, with 11 bases between. The CDR3: CASRPGAGANVLTF. The CDR3 region has the DNA TGTGCCAGCCGACCAGGGGCTGGGGCCAACGTCCTGACTTTC.

At least ten counts were recorded for this clonotype. V is TRBV5-6 and J is TRBJ2-6, with a weak D call TRBD1 (6 bases). Trimming cost V 3 bases and J 0 bases, with 7 bases left between them. This CDR3 has 15 residues. Per the germline V gene, CDR1 is SGHDT and CDR2 is YYEEEE. DNA of the CDR3: TGTGCCAGCAGCTGGACAGTCTCTGGGGCCAACGTCCTGACTTTC. Residues: CASSWTVSGANVLTF.

In its sample, this clonotype was seen many times. CDR3: CASSEQKPQETQYF. CDR3 nucleotides: TGCGCCAGCAGCGAACAGAAACCCCAAGAGACCCAGTACTTC. The V gene is TRBV5-1, the J gene TRBJ2-5; D gene ambiguous. Germline loops: CDR1 SGHRS, CDR2 YFSETQ. The CDR3 sequence is 14 residues long. Trimming shortened V by 4 bases and J by 1 base, and 11 bases separated the two germline ends.

This clonotype was detected many times. The rearrangement links TRBV24-1 to TRBJ1-1; D remains ambiguous. This CDR3 is 13 amino acids long. The V end lost 7 bases, the J end lost 4 bases, and 12 bases lay between the germline ends. CDR1 is KGHDR and CDR2 is SFDVKD in the germline V gene. CDR3 loop: CATRASEGTEAFF. Here the CDR3 DNA reads TGTGCCACCAGAGCATCCGAGGGCACTGAAGCTTTCTTT.

This clonotype was seen repeatedly, ten times or more. This rearrangement joins TRBV7-7 to TRBJ2-2; D is perhaps TRBD2 (5 bases). Germline V CDR1 and CDR2: SSHAT, FNYEAQ (reference sequence). The V end was cut by 5 bases, the J end by 2 bases, with 9 bases between. The CDR3 has 14 residues. The CDR3 nucleotides read TGTGCCAGCAGCGAGGGTTCTAACACCGGGGAGCTGTTTTTT. Its translation: CASSEGSNTGELFF.

This clonotype has ten or more counts. V and J are TRBV6-2 or TRBV6-3 and TRBJ2-2; 15 nucleotides align to TRBD2. The CDR3 totals 17 residues. Trimming took 6 bases from V and 3 from J; bases not matched to a gene: 5. CDR1 is MNHEY and CDR2 is SVGEGT in the germline V gene. Written as DNA, the CDR3 is TGTGCCAGCAGCCGCGGACTAGCGGGAGGGGACACCGGGGAGCTGTTTTTT. Protein: CASSRGLAGGDTGELFF.

For the CDR3, the DNA is TGCAGTGCTGGCCGCAGGGGGGCCCTAGAGACCCAGTACTTC. Its translation is CSAGRRGALETQYF. The V gene is TRBV20-1, the J gene TRBJ2-5; D perhaps matches TRBD1 (7 bases). The V gene's germline CDR1 is DFQATT and CDR2 SNEGSKA (reference sequence). The CDR3 runs 14 residues. Trimming removed 5 bases at V and 4 bases at J, with 17 bases between.

This clonotype was counted ten times or more. This chain uses TRBV27 with TRBJ1-6; D is undetermined. This CDR3 has 12 residues. CDR1 is MNHEY and CDR2 is SMNVEV in the germline V gene (reference sequence). V lost 4 bases, J lost 7 bases, and 5 bases lay in between. The CDR3 DNA is TGTGCCAGCAGTTCCGCCAATTCACCCCTCCACTTT. It yields the protein CASSSANSPLHF.

This clonotype was picked up many times. The rearrangement links TRBV20-1 to TRBJ2-7; either TRBD1 or TRBD2 may supply D (6 bases each). The CDR3 totals 11 residues. The germline V and J ends were trimmed by 5 bases and 7 bases, with 12 bases remaining between them. Germline CDR1 is DFQATT and CDR2 is SNEGSKA (reference sequence). Written as DNA, the CDR3 is TGCAGTGCTGGAGGGGGGAGGGAGCAGTACTTC. The encoded protein is CSAGGGREQYF.

The table lists this clonotype with many counts. J is TRBJ2-2 and V is TRBV11-2, with TRBD1 identical over 7 bases. Germline-derived CDR1 and CDR2 are SGHAT and FQNNGV. V was pared by 5 bases and J by 3 bases, with 6 bases of the junction left unmatched. The length of the CDR3 is 15 residues. The CDR3 region is CASSIRQGYTGELFF. The CDR3 nucleotides are TGTGCCAGCAGCATCCGACAGGGATACACCGGGGAGCTGTTTTTT.

V gene TRBV11-2 combines with J gene TRBJ2-3; TRBD2 matches 7 bases. This CDR3 spans 16 amino acids. Germline trimming cut 5 bases from V and 4 bases from J; bases unmatched to any gene: 12. The V gene's germline CDR1 is SGHAT and CDR2 FQNNGV. The CDR3 loop is CASSRDRRLAADTQYF. The CDR3 DNA sequence: TGTGCCAGCAGCAGAGATAGGCGACTAGCTGCAGATACGCAGTATTTT. Complete variable domain (other parts from reference TRBV11-2 and TRBJ2-3): EAGVAQSPRYKIIEKRQSVAFWCNPISGHATLYWYQQILGQGPKLLIQFQNNGVVDDSQLPKDRFSAERLKGVDSTLKIQPAKLEDSAVYLCASSRDRRLAADTQYFGPGTRLTVL.

This clonotype was recorded at least ten times. The chain has TRBV20-1 and TRBJ1-5; 8 bases match TRBD1. The germline V gene encodes CDR1 DFQATT and CDR2 SNEGSKA (reference sequence). This CDR3 region has 12 residues. V lost 6 bases to trimming and J lost 5 bases; unmatched junction nucleotides: 3. The CDR3 protein is CSAEQGDQPQHF. The DNA for the CDR3 is TGCAGTGCCGAACAGGGGGATCAGCCCCAGCATTTT.

The CDR3: CASFPTGMHLSDTQYF. The DNA of the CDR3 is TGTGCCAGCTTCCCTACTGGAATGCATCTCTCGGATACGCAGTATTTT. V gene TRBV28 combines with J gene TRBJ2-3, with unresolved D. The V gene's germline CDR1 is MDHEN and CDR2 SYDVKM. The CDR3 is 16 amino acids. The V and J ends lost 8 bases and 6 bases respectively, with 24 bases between them. The variable domain in full, with the rest retrieved from reference TRBV28 and TRBJ2-3, is DVKVTQSSRYLVKRTGEKVFLECVQDMDHENMFWYRQDPGLGLRLIYFSYDVKMKEKGDIPEGYSVSREKKERFSLILESASTNQTSMYLCASFPTGMHLSDTQYFGPGTRLTVL.

This rearrangement joins TRBV5-4 to TRBJ2-1, with 11 bases matching TRBD2. The CDR3 covers 15 residues. V dropped 4 bases and J dropped 2; count of bases not matched to a gene: 2. CDR1 is SGHNT, CDR2 YYREEE, per germline (reference sequence). For the CDR3, the DNA is TGTGCCAGCAGCCCGGGACTAGCGGCCTACAATGAGCAGTTCTTC. It translates to CASSPGLAAYNEQFF.

This clonotype came up a few times. This sequence joins TRBV12-3 or TRBV12-4 and TRBJ1-5, with D tentatively TRBD1 (6 bases). There are 15 residues in the CDR3. Trimming stripped 5 bases from V and 1 base from J, with 12 bases between. The CDR3 nucleotides are TGTGCCAGCAGTCCACAGGGTCAGAGCAATCAGCCCCAGCATTTT. Protein product: CASSPQGQSNQPQHF.

This chain joins TRBV7-3 and TRBJ2-3; TRBD2 is a possible D gene (6 bases). V was cut by 5 bases and J by 5 bases, with 11 bases left in between. The CDR3 has 13 amino acids. The germline V gene has CDR1 SGHTA and CDR2 FQGTGA. The CDR3 loop reads CASSIAGRDTQYF. For the CDR3, the DNA is TGTGCCAGCAGCATCGCCGGGAGAGATACGCAGTATTTT.

This clonotype was detected many times. The CDR3 DNA sequence: TGCGCCAGCAGCTTTCTGGGACATGAGAATTCACCCCTCCACTTT. Translating it yields CASSFLGHENSPLHF. J is TRBJ1-6 and V is TRBV5-1, with D maybe TRBD1 (6 bases). The V gene's germline CDR1 is SGHRS and CDR2 YFSETQ. The length of the CDR3 is 15 residues. Trimming took off 2 bases at V and 7 bases at J, with 13 bases between the two ends.

This clonotype came up a few times. The V and J genes are TRBV10-3 and TRBJ2-5, with 9 bases that match TRBD2. The V gene's germline CDR1 is ENHRY and CDR2 SYGVKD. The V gene end was trimmed by 3 bases and the J gene end by 5 bases; junction bases not matched to a gene: 7. This CDR3 is built from 15 residues. The chain's CDR3 is CAISDGGRAKETQYF. Here the CDR3 DNA reads TGTGCCATCAGTGATGGCGGGAGGGCCAAGGAGACCCAGTACTTC.

This clonotype was counted ten times or more. V is TRBV18 and J is TRBJ2-5, with 9 bases identical to TRBD2. CDR1 and CDR2 from the germline V gene are KGHSH and LQKENI. With 6 bases clipped from V and 5 bases from J, the junction kept 7 bases outside the gene matches. The CDR3 is made up of 14 amino acids. DNA for the CDR3: TGTGCCAGCTCGCCTAGCGGGACCGTCGAGACCCAGTACTTC. Amino acids: CASSPSGTVETQYF.

This clonotype was counted ten times or more. The chain combines TRBV6-5 with TRBJ1-6, with a possible D match to TRBD1 (6 bases). V lost 0 bases and J 9 bases, leaving 12 bases between the germline ends. Germline V lookup: CDR1 MNHEY, CDR2 SVGAGI. This CDR3 region has 15 residues. The CDR3 DNA is TGTGCCAGCAGTTACTCGTCTCAGGGGAGTTCACCCCTCCACTTT. Translating it yields CASSYSSQGSSPLHF.

This clonotype was found many times. The chain has TRBV14 and TRBJ2-1, with 14 bases lining up with TRBD2. Germline values: CDR1 SGHDN, CDR2 FVKESK. The CDR3 contains 16 residues. With V trimmed by 3 bases and J by 8 bases, 6 bases remained unmatched. The CDR3 nucleotides read TGTGCCAGCAGCCAGGGACTAGCGGGAGTTAGGGATGAGCAGTTCTTC. It specifies CASSQGLAGVRDEQFF. The whole variable domain, remainder taken from reference TRBV14 and TRBJ2-1, is EAGVTQFPSHSVIEKGQTVTLRCDPISGHDNLYWYRRVMGKEIKFLLHFVKESKQDESGMPNNRFLAERTGGTYSTLKVQPAELEDSGVYFCASSQGLAGVRDEQFFGPGTRLTVL.

The sample holds a few counts of this clonotype. This chain links TRBV20-1 with TRBJ2-6; no clear D. Germline V gene lookup returns CDR1 DFQATT and CDR2 SNEGSKA (reference sequence). CDR3 length: 12 amino acids. The V end lost 7 bases, the J end lost 2 bases, and 6 bases lay between the germline ends. CDR3 sequence: CSVGAGANVLTF. The CDR3 coding sequence is TGCAGTGTTGGGGCTGGGGCCAACGTCCTGACTTTC.

This clonotype came up many times. This sequence joins TRBV6-5 and TRBJ2-7; D is perhaps TRBD2 (5 bases). Trimming shortened V by 5 bases and J by 5 bases, and 10 bases separated the two germline ends. CDR1 and CDR2 from the germline V gene are MNHEY and SVGAGI. This CDR3 has 12 residues. The CDR3 sequence: CASSTSPHEQYF. CDR3 nucleotides: TGTGCCAGCAGTACTAGTCCGCACGAGCAGTACTTC.

The rearrangement joins TRBV6-6 to TRBJ2-1, with D perhaps TRBD1 or TRBD2 (5 bases each). The CDR3 is 14 amino acids. Germline CDR1 reads MNHNY; CDR2 reads SVGAGI (reference sequence). V gave up 4 bases and J gave up 7 bases, with 14 bases separating them. The CDR3 sequence is CASSFPGPTNEQFF. The CDR3 DNA reads TGTGCCAGCAGTTTCCCGGGACCGACTAATGAGCAGTTCTTC.

This clonotype was seen many times. The J gene is TRBJ2-1, the V gene TRBV7-2; D is perhaps TRBD1 (5 bases). Between the trimmed V and J ends, which lost 1 base and 9 bases, there was a span of 7 bases. Germline V lookup: CDR1 SGHTA, CDR2 FQGNSA. This CDR3 is 12 amino acids long. This chain's CDR3 is CASSLEGLEQFF. The DNA for the CDR3 is TGTGCCAGCAGCTTAGAGGGGCTTGAGCAGTTCTTC.

This clonotype was counted ten times or more. This chain uses TRBV10-3 with TRBJ2-7; TRBD1 matches at 9 bases. Germline V gene sequence: CDR1 ENHRY, CDR2 SYGVKD. Trimming took 6 bases from V and 3 from J; bases not matched to a gene: 6. The CDR3 length is 14 residues. The DNA for the CDR3 is TGTGCCATCAGAGGACAGGGGCCGAACTACGAGCAGTACTTC. Protein product: CAIRGQGPNYEQYF.

The CDR3: CASRPGQGISEAFF. DNA of the CDR3: TGTGCCAGCAGACCCGGACAGGGTATCTCTGAAGCTTTCTTT. This chain connects TRBV7-9 to TRBJ1-1; TRBD1 matches 8 bases. Germline values: CDR1 SEHNR, CDR2 FQNEAQ (reference sequence). V gave up 6 bases and J gave up 6 bases; unmatched junction bases: 9. The CDR3 runs 14 residues.